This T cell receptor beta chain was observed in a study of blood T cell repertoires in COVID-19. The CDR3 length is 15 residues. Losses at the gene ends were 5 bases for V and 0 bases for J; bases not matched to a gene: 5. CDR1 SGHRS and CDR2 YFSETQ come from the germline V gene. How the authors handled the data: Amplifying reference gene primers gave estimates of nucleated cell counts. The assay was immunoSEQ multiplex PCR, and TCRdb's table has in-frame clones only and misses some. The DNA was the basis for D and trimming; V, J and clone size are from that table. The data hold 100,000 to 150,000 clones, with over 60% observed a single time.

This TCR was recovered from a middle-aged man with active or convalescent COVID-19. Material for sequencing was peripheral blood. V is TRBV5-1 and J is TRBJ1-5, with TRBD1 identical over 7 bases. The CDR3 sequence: CASRQGFNSNQPQHF. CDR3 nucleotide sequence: TGCGCCAGCAGACAGGGGTTCAATAGCAATCAGCCCCAGCATTTT.